This T cell receptor (beta chain) appears in the sequencing data of a study of shared clonotypes between healthy human individuals. General observations from the study: Clonotypes not shared had lower generation probabilities than those common to all four donors.

Using immunoSEQ multiplex PCR, the repertoire was profiled, and TCRdb retains in-frame clones only, with some absent. The top ten clones hold approximately 1.7% of a sample with around 750,000 clones, roughly 70% of them seen once. Comment on this clone: The target antigen is unknown.

Germline CDR1 ENHRY, CDR2 SYGVKD. This CDR3 contains 13 residues. Trimming removed 6 bases at V and 1 base at J, with 9 bases between. This chain connects TRBV10-3 to TRBJ1-1; D not certain. What was sequenced was memory CD4+ T cells sorted from blood. Documented subset: CD45RA-negative fraction. The receptor comes from a woman aged 25 to 39 in good health. The CDR3 sequence is CAISTAANTEAFF. The CDR3 nucleotides read TGTGCCATCAGCACGGCTGCGAACACTGAAGCTTTCTTT.